The rows below give T cell receptor beta chains drawn from one sample of a study of blood T cell repertoires in COVID-19. Clones were read by immunoSEQ multiplex PCR, and TCRdb kept only the in-frame ones, dropping some. The data show 150,000 to 200,000 clones, around 80% seen once. The sequenced material came from peripheral blood. All receptors derive from a woman aged 80 or over with acute or convalescent COVID-19. CDR3s include the opening cysteine and the closing phenylalanine or tryptophan. The D gene is left open where the match is weak. Expanded clones are given a class, and other clones once, few, many or no size at all.

TRBJ2-1 NA TRBV5-1 TRBD2 TGCGCCAGCAGCTTCGGACTAGTCACCGATGAGCAGTTCTTC CASSFGLVTDEQFF
TRBJ2-5 NA TRBV29-1 NA TGCAGCGTTGAAGAGGTGGGCGAGACCCAGTACTTC CSVEEVGETQYF
TRBJ1-4 NA TRBV6-6 NA TGTGCCACCCAGACTGATCCTAATGAAAAACTGTTTTTT CATQTDPNEKLFF
TRBJ1-5 NA TRBV5-4 NA TGTGCCAGCAGCTTAAGTGGGGCTAATCAGCCCCAGCATTTT CASSLSGANQPQHF
TRBJ2-1 NA TRBV21-1 NA TGTGCCAGCAGCACATTAGCGGGGGGGTTCGAAAAGCAGTTCTTC CASSTLAGGFEKQFF
TRBJ2-2 NA TRBV25-1 NA TGTGCCAGCAAGGGGGACCCCGGGGAGCTGTTTTTT CASKGDPGELFF
TRBJ2-7 NA TRBV27 NA TGTGCCAGCTCCCCGGGGACACTCTCCTACGAGCAGTACTTC CASSPGTLSYEQYF
TRBJ1-2 NA TRBV5-8 NA TGTGCCAGCAGCTTGGTCAGGGAAAATGGCTACACCTTC CASSLVRENGYTF
TRBJ2-5 NA TRBV2 NA TGTGCCAGCAGTACCACCCTTACAAACCAAGAGACCCAGTACTTC CASSTTLTNQETQYF
TRBJ1-1 NA TRBV27 TRBD1 TGTGCCAGCAGTTTATTGTCGGGGACAGGCAACATGAACACTGAAGCTTTCTTT CASSLLSGTGNMNTEAFF
TRBJ2-7 NA TRBV7-6 NA TGTGCCAGCAGCTTAGAGGTCGGTCGGGGGGAGCAGTACTTC CASSLEVGRGEQYF
TRBJ1-4 NA TRBV29-1 NA TGCAGCGTTGATCGGGGTGAAAAACTGTTTTTT CSVDRGEKLFF
TRBJ2-1 NA TRBV4-1 TRBD2 TGCGCCAGCAGCCAAGATCATATCAGCGGGAGGGCCGTGGGTGAGCAGTTCTTC CASSQDHISGRAVGEQFF
TRBJ1-3 NA TRBV6-5 TRBD1 TGTGCCAGCAGTTACAACGTCAGGACAGGGTCAGACACCATATATTTT CASSYNVRTGSDTIYF
TRBJ2-5 once TRBV11-1 NA TGTGCCAGCAGCTATCAAGGTGGCCTAGACGGTACCCAGTACTTC CASSYQGGLDGTQYF
TRBJ1-5 NA TRBV20-1 NA TGCAGTGCTAGTTCGAGGGCTAGATGGATGAATCAGCCCCAGCATTTT CSASSRARWMNQPQHF
TRBJ2-7 NA TRBV7-2 NA TGTGCCAGCAGCAAAAGCCGGACAGCCTACGAGCAGTACTTC CASSKSRTAYEQYF
TRBJ1-2 NA TRBV4-2 TRBD1 TGTGCCAGCAGCCCGGCAGGGGGAGCCGGCTACACCTTC CASSPAGGAGYTF
TRBJ1-2 few TRBV11-2 NA TGTGCCAGCACAGAGGGTTGGACTGGCTACACCTTC CASTEGWTGYTF
TRBJ2-7 NA TRBV3-1/TRBV3-2 TRBD2 TGTGCCAGCAGCCAGAAGGGTAGCGGGAGTCGGTACTTC CASSQKGSGSRYF
TRBJ1-6 NA TRBV6-5 TRBD1 TGTGCCAGCAGGCCCCTACAGGGGGCGAGATCACCCCTCCACTTT CASRPLQGARSPLHF
TRBJ1-1 NA TRBV19 NA TGTGCCAGTAGTTTACAGCCGAACACTGAAGCTTTCTTT CASSLQPNTEAFF
TRBJ2-5 NA TRBV6-2/TRBV6-3 NA TGTGCCAGCAGTTCGTTAGGATCTCCAGGGGCAGAGACCCAGTACTTC CASSSLGSPGAETQYF
TRBJ1-5 NA TRBV18 NA TGTGCCAGCTCACCGAATACAGGGATTCAGCCCCAGCATTTT CASSPNTGIQPQHF
TRBJ2-7 few TRBV6-2/TRBV6-3 TRBD2 TGTGCCAGCAGTTACTCCACTAGCGGGGGGCAGGAGCAGTACTTC CASSYSTSGGQEQYF
TRBJ2-1 NA TRBV11-2 NA TGTGCCAGCAGCTTAGCAGGTCCCCTCAATGAGCAGTTCTTC CASSLAGPLNEQFF
TRBJ1-6 NA TRBV18 TRBD1 TGTGCCAGCTCACTCCAGGGACAGTTAAATTCACCCCTCCACTTT CASSLQGQLNSPLHF
TRBJ1-1 once TRBV10-3 NA TGTGCCATCAGGTGGACAGAGAACACTGAAGCTTTCTTT CAIRWTENTEAFF
TRBJ2-7 NA TRBV5-1 TRBD1 TGCGCCAGCAGCTGGGAGGGACAGGGCACTGTGCAGTACTTC CASSWEGQGTVQYF
TRBJ1-5 once TRBV5-8 TRBD1 TGTGCCAGCAGCGGGACAGGCTGGGATCAGCCCCAGCATTTT CASSGTGWDQPQHF
TRBJ1-2 once TRBV27 NA TGTGCCAGCAGGCGGTTCGGGAACTATGGCTACACCTTC CASRRFGNYGYTF
TRBJ2-1 NA TRBV7-9 NA TGTGCCAGCAGCCCAGCGCAGGAGGTCGTCAGCGATGAGCAGTTCTTC CASSPAQEVVSDEQFF
TRBJ1-2 few TRBV29-1 NA TGCAGCGTTTCCCCCGGGTCTGGCTACACCTTC CSVSPGSGYTF
TRBJ2-7 once TRBV5-1 NA TGCGCCAGCAGCTTGACTTTCTACGAGCAGTACTTC CASSLTFYEQYF
TRBJ2-7 NA TRBV28 NA TGTGCCAGCAGTTTCCCCCAGGGCAAAGAGCAGTACTTC CASSFPQGKEQYF
TRBJ1-2 once TRBV6-6 NA TGTGCCAGCAGTTTCCTTACTAACTATGGCTACACCTTC CASSFLTNYGYTF
TRBJ2-1 NA TRBV7-8 TRBD2 TGTGCCAGCAGCTTAGCGCGACTAGCGGGCTACGGCCCATACAATGAGCAGTTCTTC CASSLARLAGYGPYNEQFF
TRBJ2-2 NA TRBV3-1/TRBV3-2 NA TGTGCCAGCAGCCAAGAGCGTGTCACCGGGGAGCTGTTTTTT CASSQERVTGELFF
TRBJ1-6 NA TRBV5-1 NA TGCGCCAGCAGCTGGCGGGACGGAGCTAATTCACCCCTCCACTTT CASSWRDGANSPLHF
TRBJ2-2 NA TRBV5-1 TRBD1 TGCGCCAGCAGCATGGGGACAGGGGTTCGAACCGGGGAGCTGTTTTTT CASSMGTGVRTGELFF
TRBJ1-1 NA TRBV19 NA TGTGCCAGTAGTGCAACAGGGTTGAACACTGAAGCTTTCTTT CASSATGLNTEAFF
TRBJ1-1 NA TRBV10-1 TRBD1 TGCGCCAGCAGTGAAGGGACAGGGCTGAACACTGAAGCTTTCTTT CASSEGTGLNTEAFF
TRBJ2-7 NA TRBV6-2/TRBV6-3 NA TGTGCCAGCAGTAATGTCGGACAACATACTGGCTACGAGCAGTACTTC CASSNVGQHTGYEQYF
TRBJ1-1 NA TRBV28 TRBD1 TGTGCCAGCAGTTATGGACAGGAGGTTATGAACACTGAAGCTTTCTTT CASSYGQEVMNTEAFF
TRBJ2-5 NA TRBV12-5 NA TGTGCTAGTGGTTTCTCGGGGGAGATCGAAAAGACCCAGTACTTC CASGFSGEIEKTQYF
TRBJ2-7 NA TRBV5-6 TRBD1 TGTGCCAGCAGCAGGGGACAGGGGGCGCGCGAGCAGTACTTC CASSRGQGAREQYF
TRBJ1-2 NA TRBV5-1 NA TGCGCCAGCACGGTCCCGGGGTATGGCTACACCTTC CASTVPGYGYTF
TRBJ1-1 NA TRBV6-6 NA TGTGCCAGCAGTCGGGAGGGCTCCACTGAAGCTTTCTTT CASSREGSTEAFF
TRBJ2-3 NA TRBV18 TRBD1 TGTGCCAGCTCCCCGCAGGGGGCTGGCACAGATACGCAGTATTTT CASSPQGAGTDTQYF
TRBJ1-6 NA TRBV19 NA TGTGCCAGTAGCCCCGTTACAGGGCTCCTCCACTTT CASSPVTGLLHF
TRBJ2-7 NA TRBV12-3/TRBV12-4 NA TGTGCCAGCAGTTTCCCCCAGGCCTACGAGCAGTACTTC CASSFPQAYEQYF
TRBJ1-4 NA TRBV19 NA TGTGCCAGTAGTGGGGGGACTCCTACAAGGGCAACTAATGAAAAACTGTTTTTT CASSGGTPTRATNEKLFF
TRBJ2-5 few TRBV5-1 TRBD1 TGCGCCAGCAGCTTCGGACAGGGCGACGGAGAGACCCAGTACTTC CASSFGQGDGETQYF
TRBJ1-1 NA TRBV18 TRBD1 TGTGCCAGCTCACCAGGACAGGGCCGGGGGTCTGAAGCTTTCTTT CASSPGQGRGSEAFF
TRBJ2-1 NA TRBV2 TRBD1 TGTGCCAGCAGCGGGGACAGGGGAGCCTACAATGAGCAGTTCTTC CASSGDRGAYNEQFF
TRBJ2-7 NA TRBV27 TRBD2 TGTGCCAGCAGACTTTGGACTAGCGGGAGTGGGCCCGGCTCCTACGAGCAGTACTTC CASRLWTSGSGPGSYEQYF
TRBJ2-3 NA TRBV27 NA TGTGCCAGCAGTGTCCTAAGGAGGGTCAGAAGCACAGATACGCAGTATTTT CASSVLRRVRSTDTQYF
TRBJ1-2 NA TRBV12-3/TRBV12-4 NA TGTGCCAGCAGACAGGGCGGCTATGGCTACACCTTC CASRQGGYGYTF
TRBJ1-2 NA TRBV5-1 NA TGCGCCAGCAGCCCGGATAAGACAGGTGGCACCTTC CASSPDKTGGTF
TRBJ1-5 few TRBV5-1 TRBD1 TGCGCCAGCAGCCCGACAGGGGGCAGCAATCAGCCCCAGCATTTT CASSPTGGSNQPQHF